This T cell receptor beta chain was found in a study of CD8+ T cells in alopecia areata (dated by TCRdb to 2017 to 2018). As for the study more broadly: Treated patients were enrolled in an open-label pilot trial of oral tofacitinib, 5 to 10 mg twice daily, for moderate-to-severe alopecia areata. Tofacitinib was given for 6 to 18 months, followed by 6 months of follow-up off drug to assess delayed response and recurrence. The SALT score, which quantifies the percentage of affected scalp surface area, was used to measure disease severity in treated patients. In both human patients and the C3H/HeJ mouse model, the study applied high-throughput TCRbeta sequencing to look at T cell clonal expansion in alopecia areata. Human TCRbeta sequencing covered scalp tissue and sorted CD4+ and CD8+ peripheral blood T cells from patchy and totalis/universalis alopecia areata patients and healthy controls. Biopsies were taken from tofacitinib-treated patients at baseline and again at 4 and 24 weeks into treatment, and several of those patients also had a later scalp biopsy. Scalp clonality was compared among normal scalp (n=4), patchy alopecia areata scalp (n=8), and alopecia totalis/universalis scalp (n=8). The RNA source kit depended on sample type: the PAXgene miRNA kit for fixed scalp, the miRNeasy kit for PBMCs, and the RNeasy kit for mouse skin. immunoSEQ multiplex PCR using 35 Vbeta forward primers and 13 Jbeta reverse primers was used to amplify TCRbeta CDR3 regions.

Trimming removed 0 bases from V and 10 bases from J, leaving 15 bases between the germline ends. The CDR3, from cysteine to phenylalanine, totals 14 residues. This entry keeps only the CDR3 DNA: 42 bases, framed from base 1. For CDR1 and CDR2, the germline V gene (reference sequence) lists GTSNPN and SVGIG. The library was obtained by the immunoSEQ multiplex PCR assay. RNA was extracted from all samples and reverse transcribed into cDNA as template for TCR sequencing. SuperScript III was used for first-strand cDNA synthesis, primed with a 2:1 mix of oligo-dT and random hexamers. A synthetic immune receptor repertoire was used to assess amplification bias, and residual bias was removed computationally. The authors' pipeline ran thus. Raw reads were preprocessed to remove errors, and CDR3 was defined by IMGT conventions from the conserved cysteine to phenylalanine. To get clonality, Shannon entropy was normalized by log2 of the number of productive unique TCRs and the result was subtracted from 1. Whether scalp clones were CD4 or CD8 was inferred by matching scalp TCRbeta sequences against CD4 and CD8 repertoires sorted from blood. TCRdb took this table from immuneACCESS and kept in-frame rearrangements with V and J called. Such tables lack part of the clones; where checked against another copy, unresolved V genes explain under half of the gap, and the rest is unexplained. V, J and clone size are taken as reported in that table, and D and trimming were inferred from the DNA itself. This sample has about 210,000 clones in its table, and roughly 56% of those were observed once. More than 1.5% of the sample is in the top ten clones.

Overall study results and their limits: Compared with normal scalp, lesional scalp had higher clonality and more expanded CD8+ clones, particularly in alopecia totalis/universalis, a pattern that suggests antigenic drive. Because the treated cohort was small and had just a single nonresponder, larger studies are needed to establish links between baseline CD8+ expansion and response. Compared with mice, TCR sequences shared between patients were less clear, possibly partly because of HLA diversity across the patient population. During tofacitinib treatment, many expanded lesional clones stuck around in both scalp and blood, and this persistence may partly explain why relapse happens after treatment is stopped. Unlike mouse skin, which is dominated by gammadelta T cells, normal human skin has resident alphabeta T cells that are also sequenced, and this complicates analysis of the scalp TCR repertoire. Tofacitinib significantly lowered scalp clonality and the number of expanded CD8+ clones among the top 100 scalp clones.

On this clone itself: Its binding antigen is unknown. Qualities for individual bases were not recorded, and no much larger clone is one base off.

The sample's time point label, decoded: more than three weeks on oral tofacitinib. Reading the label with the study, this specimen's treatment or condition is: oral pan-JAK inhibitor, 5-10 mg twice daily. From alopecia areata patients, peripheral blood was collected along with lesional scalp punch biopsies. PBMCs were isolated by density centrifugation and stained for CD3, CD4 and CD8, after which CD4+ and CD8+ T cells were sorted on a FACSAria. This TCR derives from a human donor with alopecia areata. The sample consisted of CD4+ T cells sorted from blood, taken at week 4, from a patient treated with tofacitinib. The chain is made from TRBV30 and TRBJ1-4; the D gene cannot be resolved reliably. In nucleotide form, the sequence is TGTGCCTGGAGTGTTTCCCAAGACGCCGGAAAACTGTTTTTT. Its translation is CAWSVSQDAGKLFF.